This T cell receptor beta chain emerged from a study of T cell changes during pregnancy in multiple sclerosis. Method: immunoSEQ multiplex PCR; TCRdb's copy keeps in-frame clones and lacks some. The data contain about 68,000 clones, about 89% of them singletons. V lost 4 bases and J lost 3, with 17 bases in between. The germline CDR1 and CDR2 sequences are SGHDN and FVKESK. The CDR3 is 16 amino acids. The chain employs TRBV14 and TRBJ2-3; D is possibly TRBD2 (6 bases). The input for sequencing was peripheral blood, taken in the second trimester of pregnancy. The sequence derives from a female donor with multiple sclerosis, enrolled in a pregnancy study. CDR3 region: CASSPREGRRTDTQYF. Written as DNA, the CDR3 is TGTGCCAGCAGCCCCCGTGAGGGGAGGAGGACAGATACGCAGTATTTT.